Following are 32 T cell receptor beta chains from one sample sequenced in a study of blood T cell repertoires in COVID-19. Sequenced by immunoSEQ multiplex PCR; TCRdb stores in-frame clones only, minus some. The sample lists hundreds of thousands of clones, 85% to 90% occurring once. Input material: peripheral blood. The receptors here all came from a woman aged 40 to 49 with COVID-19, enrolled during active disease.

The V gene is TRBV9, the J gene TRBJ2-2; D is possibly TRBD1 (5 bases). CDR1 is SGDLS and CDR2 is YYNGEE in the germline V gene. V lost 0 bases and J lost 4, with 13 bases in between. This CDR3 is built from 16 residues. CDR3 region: CASSVGAGPGTGELFF. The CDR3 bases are TGTGCCAGCAGCGTAGGTGCAGGGCCGGGCACCGGGGAGCTGTTTTTT.

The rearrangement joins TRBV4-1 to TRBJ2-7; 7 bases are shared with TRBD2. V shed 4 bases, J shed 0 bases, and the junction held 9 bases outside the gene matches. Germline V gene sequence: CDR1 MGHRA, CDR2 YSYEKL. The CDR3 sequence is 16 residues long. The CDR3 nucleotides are TGCGCCAGCAGCCCCCGAGGAGCGGGGTCCTCCTACGAGCAGTACTTC. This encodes CASSPRGAGSSYEQYF.

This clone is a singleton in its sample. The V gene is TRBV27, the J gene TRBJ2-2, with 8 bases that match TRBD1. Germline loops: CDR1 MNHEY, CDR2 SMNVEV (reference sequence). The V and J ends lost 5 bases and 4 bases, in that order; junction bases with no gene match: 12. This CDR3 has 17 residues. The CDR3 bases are TGTGCCAGCAGTCCCTCGACAGGGGTCCAGGTCACCGGGGAGCTGTTTTTT. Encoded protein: CASSPSTGVQVTGELFF.

CDR3 loop: CASSQRPGTGANQPQHF. The DNA for the CDR3 is TGCGCCAGCAGCCAACGTCCCGGGACAGGGGCCAATCAGCCCCAGCATTTT. The gene calls are TRBV4-3 and TRBJ1-5; 10 bases are shared with TRBD1. The CDR3 runs to 17 residues. V lost 2 bases, J lost 3 bases, and 7 bases stayed unmatched. From germline, CDR1 is LGHNA and CDR2 YSLEER.

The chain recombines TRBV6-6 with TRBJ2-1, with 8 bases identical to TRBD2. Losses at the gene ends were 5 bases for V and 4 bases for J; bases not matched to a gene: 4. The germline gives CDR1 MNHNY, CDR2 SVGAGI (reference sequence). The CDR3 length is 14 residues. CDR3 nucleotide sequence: TGTGCCAGCAGTCTAGCGGGCCTTTACAATGAGCAGTTCTTC. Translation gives CASSLAGLYNEQFF.

CDR3 in DNA: TGTGCCAGCAGCTTAGGTAGCACTTCGGGGGAGACCCAGTACTTC. Translating it yields CASSLGSTSGETQYF. This chain links TRBV7-2 with TRBJ2-5; D may be TRBD2 (5 bases). CDR1 is SGHTA and CDR2 is FQGNSA in the germline V gene. This CDR3 spans 15 amino acids. V was shortened by 1 base and J by 5 bases, with 14 bases between the two germline ends.

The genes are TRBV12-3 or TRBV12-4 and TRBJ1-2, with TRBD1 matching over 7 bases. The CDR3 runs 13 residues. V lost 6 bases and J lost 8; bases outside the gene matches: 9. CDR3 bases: TGTGCCAGCAGCCTCCCTAGGGGACAGGGCTACACCTTC. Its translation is CASSLPRGQGYTF.

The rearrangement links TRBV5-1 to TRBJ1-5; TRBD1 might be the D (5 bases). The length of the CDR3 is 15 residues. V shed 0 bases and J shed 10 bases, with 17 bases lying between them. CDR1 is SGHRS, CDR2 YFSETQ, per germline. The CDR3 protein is CASSLDPLRAQPQHF. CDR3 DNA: TGCGCCAGCAGCTTGGACCCCCTCAGGGCTCAACCCCAGCATTTT. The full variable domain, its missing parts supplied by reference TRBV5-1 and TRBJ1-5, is KAGVTQTPRYLIKTRGQQVTLSCSPISGHRSVSWYQQTPGQGLQFLFEYFSETQRNKGNFPGRFSGRQFSNSRSEMNVSTLELGDSALYLCASSLDPLRAQPQHFGDGTRLSIL.

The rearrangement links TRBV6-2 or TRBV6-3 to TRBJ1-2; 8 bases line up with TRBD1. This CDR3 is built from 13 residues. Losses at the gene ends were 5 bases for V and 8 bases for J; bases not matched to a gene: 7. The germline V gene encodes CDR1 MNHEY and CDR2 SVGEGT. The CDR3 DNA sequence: TGTGCCAGCAGTCTCCAGGGGGCGGTCGGCTACACCTTC. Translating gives CASSLQGAVGYTF.

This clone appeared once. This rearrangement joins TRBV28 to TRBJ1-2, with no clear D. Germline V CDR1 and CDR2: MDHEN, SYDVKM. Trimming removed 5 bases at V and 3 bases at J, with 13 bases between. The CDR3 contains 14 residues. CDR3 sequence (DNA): TGTGCCAGCAGTGCTACTGGACTTCACTATGGCTACACCTTC. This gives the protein CASSATGLHYGYTF.

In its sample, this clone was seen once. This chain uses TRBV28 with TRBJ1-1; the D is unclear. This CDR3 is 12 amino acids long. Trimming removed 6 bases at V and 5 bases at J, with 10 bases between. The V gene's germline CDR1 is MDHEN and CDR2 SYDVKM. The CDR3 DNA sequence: TGTGCCAGCAGCGCGGAGGTTACTGAAGCTTTCTTT. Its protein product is CASSAEVTEAFF. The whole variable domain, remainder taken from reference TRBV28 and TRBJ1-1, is DVKVTQSSRYLVKRTGEKVFLECVQDMDHENMFWYRQDPGLGLRLIYFSYDVKMKEKGDIPEGYSVSREKKERFSLILESASTNQTSMYLCASSAEVTEAFFGQGTRLTVV.

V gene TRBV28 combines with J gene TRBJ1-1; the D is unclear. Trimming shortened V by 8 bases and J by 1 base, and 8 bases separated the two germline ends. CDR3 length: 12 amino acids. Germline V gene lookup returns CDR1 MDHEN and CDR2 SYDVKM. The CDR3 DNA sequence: TGTGCCAGCTATAATCGGAACACTGAAGCTTTCTTT. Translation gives CASYNRNTEAFF.

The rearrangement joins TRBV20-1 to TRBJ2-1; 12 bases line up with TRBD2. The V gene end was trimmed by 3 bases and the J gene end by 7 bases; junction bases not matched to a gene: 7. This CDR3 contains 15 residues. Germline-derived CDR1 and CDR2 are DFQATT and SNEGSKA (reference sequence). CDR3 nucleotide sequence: TGCAGTGCTAGTCGGACTAGCGGGGTGAGAAATGAGCAGTTCTTC. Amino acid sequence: CSASRTSGVRNEQFF.

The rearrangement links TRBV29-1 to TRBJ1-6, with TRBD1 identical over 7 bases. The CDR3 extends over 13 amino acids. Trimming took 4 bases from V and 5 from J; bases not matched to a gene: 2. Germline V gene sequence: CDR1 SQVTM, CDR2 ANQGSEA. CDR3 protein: CSVGDRDNSPLHF. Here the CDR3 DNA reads TGCAGCGTTGGTGACAGGGATAATTCACCCCTCCACTTT.

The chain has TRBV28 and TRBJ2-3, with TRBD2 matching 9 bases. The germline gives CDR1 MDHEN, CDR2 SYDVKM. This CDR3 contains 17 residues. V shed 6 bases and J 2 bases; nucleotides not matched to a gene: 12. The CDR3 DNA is TGTGCCAGCAGGCCCCCTGGGCGGGGGGGCCACACAGATACGCAGTATTTT. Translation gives CASRPPGRGGHTDTQYF.

The DNA of the CDR3 is TGTGCCAGCAGCTTAGGACTAGCGGTCTCCTACGAGCAGTACTTC. It yields the protein CASSLGLAVSYEQYF. The chain combines TRBV7-2 with TRBJ2-7; TRBD2 matches 9 bases. The CDR3 contains 15 residues. Germline CDR1 reads SGHTA; CDR2 reads FQGNSA. Germline trimming cut 1 base from V and 0 bases from J; bases unmatched to any gene: 1.

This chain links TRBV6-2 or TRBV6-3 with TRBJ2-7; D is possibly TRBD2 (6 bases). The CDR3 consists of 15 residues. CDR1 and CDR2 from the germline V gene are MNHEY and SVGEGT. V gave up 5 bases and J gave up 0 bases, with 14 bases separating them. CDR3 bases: TGTGCCAGCAGTGCGGGACTGCAGAGCTCCTACGAGCAGTACTTC. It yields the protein CASSAGLQSSYEQYF.

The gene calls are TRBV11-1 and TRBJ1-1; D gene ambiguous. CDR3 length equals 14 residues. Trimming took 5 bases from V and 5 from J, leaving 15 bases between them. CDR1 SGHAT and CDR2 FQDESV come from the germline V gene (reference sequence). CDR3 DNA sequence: TGTGCCAGCAGCCCACAGTTTGGAGGGACTGAAGCTTTCTTT. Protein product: CASSPQFGGTEAFF.

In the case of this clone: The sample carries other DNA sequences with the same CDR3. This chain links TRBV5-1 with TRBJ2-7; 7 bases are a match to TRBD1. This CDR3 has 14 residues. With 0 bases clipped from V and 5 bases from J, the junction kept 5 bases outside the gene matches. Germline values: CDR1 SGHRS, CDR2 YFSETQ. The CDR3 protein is CASSLETGVDEQYF. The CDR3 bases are TGCGCCAGCAGCTTGGAAACAGGGGTGGACGAGCAGTACTTC.

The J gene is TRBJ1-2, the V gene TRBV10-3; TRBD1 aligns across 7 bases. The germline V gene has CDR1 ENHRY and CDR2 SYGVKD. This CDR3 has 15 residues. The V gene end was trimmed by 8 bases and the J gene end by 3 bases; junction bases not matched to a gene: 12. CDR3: CAIPLSDRADYGYTF. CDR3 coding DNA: TGTGCCATCCCTCTCTCTGACAGGGCGGACTATGGCTACACCTTC.

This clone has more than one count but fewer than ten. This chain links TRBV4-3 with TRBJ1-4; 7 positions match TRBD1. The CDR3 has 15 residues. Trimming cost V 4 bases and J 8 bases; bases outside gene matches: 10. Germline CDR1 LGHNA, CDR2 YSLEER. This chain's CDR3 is CASSRVRDSGEKLFF. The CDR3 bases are TGCGCCAGCAGCCGTGTCCGGGACAGTGGGGAAAAACTGTTTTTT.

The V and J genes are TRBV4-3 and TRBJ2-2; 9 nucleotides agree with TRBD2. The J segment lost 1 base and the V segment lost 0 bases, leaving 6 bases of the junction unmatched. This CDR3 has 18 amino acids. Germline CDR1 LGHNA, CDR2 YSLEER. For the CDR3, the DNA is TGCGCCAGCAGCCAAGAGCGGGGGGGACACCTGAACACCGGGGAGCTGTTTTTT. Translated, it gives CASSQERGGHLNTGELFF.

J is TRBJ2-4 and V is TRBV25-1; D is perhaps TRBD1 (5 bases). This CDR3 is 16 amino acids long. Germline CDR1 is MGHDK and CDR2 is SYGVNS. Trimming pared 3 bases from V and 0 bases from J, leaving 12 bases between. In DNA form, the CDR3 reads TGTGCCAGCAGTGATTCAGGGCCACTAGCCAAAAACATTCAGTACTTC. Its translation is CASSDSGPLAKNIQYF.

The CDR3, as DNA: TGTGCCAGCAGCCGGACAGGGGCGAACACCGGGGAGCTGTTTTTT. Its protein is CASSRTGANTGELFF. The J gene is TRBJ2-2, the V gene TRBV14; 9 bases match TRBD1. CDR1 SGHDN and CDR2 FVKESK come from the germline V gene. The V gene end was trimmed by 4 bases and the J gene end by 0 bases; junction bases not matched to a gene: 0. The CDR3 is made up of 15 amino acids. The full variable domain, completed using reference TRBV14 and TRBJ2-2, is EAGVTQFPSHSVIEKGQTVTLRCDPISGHDNLYWYRRVMGKEIKFLLHFVKESKQDESGMPNNRFLAERTGGTYSTLKVQPAELEDSGVYFCASSRTGANTGELFFGEGSRLTVL.

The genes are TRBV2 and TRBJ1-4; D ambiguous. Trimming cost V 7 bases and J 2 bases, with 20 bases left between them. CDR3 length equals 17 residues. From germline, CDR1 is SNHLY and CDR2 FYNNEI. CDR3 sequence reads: CASTPGGQVGTNEKLFF. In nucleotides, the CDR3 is TGTGCCAGCACCCCAGGCGGGCAGGTGGGGACTAATGAAAAACTGTTTTTT. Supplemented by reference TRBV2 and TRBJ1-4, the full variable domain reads EPEVTQTPSHQVTQMGQEVILRCVPISNHLYFYWYRQILGQKVEFLVSFYNNEISEKSEIFDDQFSVERPDGSNFTLKIRSTKLEDSAMYFCASTPGGQVGTNEKLFFGSGTQLSVL.

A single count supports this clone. This CDR3 reads CASIWEAEAFF. The CDR3 bases are TGTGCCAGCATTTGGGAGGCTGAAGCTTTCTTT. The chain carries TRBV12-3 or TRBV12-4 and TRBJ1-1; D gene unclear. V shed 7 bases and J shed 6 bases, with 9 bases lying between them. The CDR3 consists of 11 residues.

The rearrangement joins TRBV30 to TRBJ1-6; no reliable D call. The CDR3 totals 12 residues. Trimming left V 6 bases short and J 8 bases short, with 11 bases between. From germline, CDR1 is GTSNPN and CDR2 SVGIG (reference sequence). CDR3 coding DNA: TGTGCCTGCCGTCTCCCGGATTCACCCCTCCACTTT. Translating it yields CACRLPDSPLHF.

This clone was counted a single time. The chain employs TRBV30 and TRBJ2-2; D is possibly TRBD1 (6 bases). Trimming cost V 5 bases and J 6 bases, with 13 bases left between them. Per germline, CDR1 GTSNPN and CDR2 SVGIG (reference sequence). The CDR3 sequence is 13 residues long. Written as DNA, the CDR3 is TGTGCCTGGGACAGGCTGGGGGCCGGGGAGCTGTTTTTT. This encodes CAWDRLGAGELFF.

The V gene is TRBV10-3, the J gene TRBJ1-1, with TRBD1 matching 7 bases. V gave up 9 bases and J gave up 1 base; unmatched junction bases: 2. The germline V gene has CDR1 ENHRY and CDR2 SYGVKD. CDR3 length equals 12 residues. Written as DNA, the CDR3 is TGTGCCATAGGGACAGAGAACACTGAAGCTTTCTTT. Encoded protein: CAIGTENTEAFF.

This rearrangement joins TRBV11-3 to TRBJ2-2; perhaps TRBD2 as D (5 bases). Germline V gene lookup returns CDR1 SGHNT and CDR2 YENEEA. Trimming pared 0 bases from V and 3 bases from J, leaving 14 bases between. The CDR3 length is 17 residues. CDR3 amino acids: CASSLDSGMLDTGELFF. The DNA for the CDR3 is TGTGCCAGCAGCTTAGATTCGGGGATGTTGGACACCGGGGAGCTGTTTTTT.

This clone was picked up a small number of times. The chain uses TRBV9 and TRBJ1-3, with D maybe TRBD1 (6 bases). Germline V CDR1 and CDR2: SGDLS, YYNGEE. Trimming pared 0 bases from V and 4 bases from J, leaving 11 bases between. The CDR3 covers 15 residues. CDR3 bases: TGTGCCAGCAGCGTAGACCCAGGGGTAGGAAACACCATATATTTT. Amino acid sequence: CASSVDPGVGNTIYF.

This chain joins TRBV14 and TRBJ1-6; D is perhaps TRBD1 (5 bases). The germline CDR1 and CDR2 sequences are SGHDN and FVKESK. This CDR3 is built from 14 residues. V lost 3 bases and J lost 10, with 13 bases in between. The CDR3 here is CASSHRGNESPLHF. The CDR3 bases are TGTGCCAGCAGCCACCGGGGGAATGAATCACCCCTCCACTTT.